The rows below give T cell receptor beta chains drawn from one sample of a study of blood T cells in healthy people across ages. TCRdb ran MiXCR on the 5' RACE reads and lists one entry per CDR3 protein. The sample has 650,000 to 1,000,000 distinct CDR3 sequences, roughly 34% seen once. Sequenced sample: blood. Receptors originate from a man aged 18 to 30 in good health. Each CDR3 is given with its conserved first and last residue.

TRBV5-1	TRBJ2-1	CASQDRGSYNEQFF
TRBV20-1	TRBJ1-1	CSARDLLGSLNTEAFF
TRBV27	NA	CASSLRTRQTQYF
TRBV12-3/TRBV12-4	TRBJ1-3	CAGRPGTDRNTIYF
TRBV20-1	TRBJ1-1	CSARRRGRVAEAFF
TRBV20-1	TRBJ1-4	CSARTATNEKLFF
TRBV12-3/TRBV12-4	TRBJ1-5	CASTSGPSNQPQHF
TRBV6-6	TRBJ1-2	CASRQSYGYTF
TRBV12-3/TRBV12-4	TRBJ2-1	CASSFRDRVNEQFF
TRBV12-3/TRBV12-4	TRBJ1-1	CASSSGQGGYGTEAFF
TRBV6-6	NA	CASGEGAKSSYNEQYF
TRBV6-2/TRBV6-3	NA	CASSVSWTQYF
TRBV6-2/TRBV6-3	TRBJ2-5	CASSSLRREETQYF
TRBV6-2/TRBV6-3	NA	CASSYSTSEGAEQYF